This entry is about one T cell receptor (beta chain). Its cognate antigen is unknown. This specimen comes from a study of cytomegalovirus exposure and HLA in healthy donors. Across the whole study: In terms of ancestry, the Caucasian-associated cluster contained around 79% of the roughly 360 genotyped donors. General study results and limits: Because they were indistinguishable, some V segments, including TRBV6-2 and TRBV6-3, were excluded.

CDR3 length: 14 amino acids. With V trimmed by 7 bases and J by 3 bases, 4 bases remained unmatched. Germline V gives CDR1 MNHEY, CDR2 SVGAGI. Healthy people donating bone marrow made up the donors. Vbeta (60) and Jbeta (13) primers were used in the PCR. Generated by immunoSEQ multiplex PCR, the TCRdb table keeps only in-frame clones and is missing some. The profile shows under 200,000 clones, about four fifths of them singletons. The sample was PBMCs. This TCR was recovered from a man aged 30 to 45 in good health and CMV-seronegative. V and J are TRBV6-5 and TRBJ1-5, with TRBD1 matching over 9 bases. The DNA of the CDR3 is TGTGCCAGCACTCGGGACAGGGACAATCAGCCCCAGCATTTT. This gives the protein CASTRDRDNQPQHF.